These T cell receptor beta chains were read from a single sample in a study of T cell responses to AZD1222 COVID-19 vaccine. The method was immunoSEQ multiplex PCR; TCRdb's version includes in-frame clones alone and lacks a portion of them. This repertoire shows about 170,000 clones, about nine tenths found once; its top ten account for about 2.6%. The sample in question was peripheral blood, obtained on day 0 of AZD1222 vaccination. The source is an adult in good health. CDR3s include the opening cysteine and the closing phenylalanine or tryptophan. The D gene is left open where the match is weak. The size entry is marked missing in some rows and otherwise reads once, few, many or a size class.

length: 15
J: TRBJ1-3
D: -
V: TRBV9
size: -
DNA: TGTGCCAGCAGCGTAGAGGCCCTCTCTGGAAACACCATATATTTT
CDR3: CASSVEALSGNTIYF

length: 16
J: TRBJ1-1
D: TRBD1
V: TRBV7-8
size: -
DNA: TGTGCCAGCAGCCTGGGACAGGGGTTAGGTAACACTGAAGCTTTCTTT
CDR3: CASSLGQGLGNTEAFF

length: 13
J: TRBJ1-2
D: -
V: TRBV30
size: -
DNA: TGTGCCTGGCAATTCAATTTCCAGGGCGGCTACACCTTC
CDR3: CAWQFNFQGGYTF

length: 16
J: TRBJ1-6
D: -
V: TRBV5-4
size: -
DNA: TGTGCCAGCAGCCGGTTGGTTGGATACTATAATTCACCCCTCCACTTT
CDR3: CASSRLVGYYNSPLHF

length: 15
J: TRBJ2-1
D: TRBD2
V: TRBV30
size: -
DNA: TGTGCCTGGAGCGGCGGACTAGGGCTCTACAATGAGCAGTTCTTC
CDR3: CAWSGGLGLYNEQFF

length: 12
J: TRBJ2-2
D: -
V: TRBV6-2/TRBV6-3
size: -
DNA: TGTGCCAGCAGCCGCAACACCGGGGAGCTGTTTTTT
CDR3: CASSRNTGELFF

length: 11
J: TRBJ1-1
D: -
V: TRBV28
size: -
DNA: TGTGCCAGCATGTTTGAGGGGAGAGCTTTCTTT
CDR3: CASMFEGRAFF

length: 15
J: TRBJ2-7
D: -
V: TRBV4-2
size: -
DNA: TGTGCCAGCAGCCAAGATCCCCAGGGGACGGGGGAGCAGTACTTC
CDR3: CASSQDPQGTGEQYF

length: 15
J: TRBJ2-7
D: TRBD1
V: TRBV19
size: -
DNA: TGTGCCAGTAGTATAGCCCACAGGGGGACCTACGAGCAGTACTTC
CDR3: CASSIAHRGTYEQYF

length: 12
J: TRBJ2-5
D: -
V: TRBV29-1
size: -
DNA: TGCAGCGTTGGGGGACATCAAGAGACCCAGTACTTC
CDR3: CSVGGHQETQYF

length: 14
J: TRBJ2-1
D: -
V: TRBV7-2
size: -
DNA: TGTGCCAGCAGCTTAAGGGGAATCTACAATGAGCAGTTCTTC
CDR3: CASSLRGIYNEQFF

length: 11
J: TRBJ1-4
D: -
V: TRBV12-3/TRBV12-4
size: -
DNA: TGTGCCAGCAGTGCCCGGGACACCCTGTTTTTT
CDR3: CASSARDTLFF

length: 15
J: TRBJ2-3
D: -
V: TRBV4-3
size: -
DNA: TGCGCCAGCAGCCAAGACGCCTCGACCCAAGGCCCCAGGTATTTT
CDR3: CASSQDASTQGPRYF

length: 14
J: TRBJ1-1
D: -
V: TRBV27
size: -
DNA: TGTGCCAGCAGTTCATTCAGGGGGAACACTGAAGCTTTCTTT
CDR3: CASSSFRGNTEAFF

length: 17
J: TRBJ2-3
D: TRBD2
V: TRBV3-1/TRBV3-2
size: -
DNA: TGTGCCAGCAGCCTTTGGACTAGCGGGGAGGAGGGAGATACGCAGTATTTT
CDR3: CASSLWTSGEEGDTQYF

length: 14
J: TRBJ1-2
D: -
V: TRBV9
size: -
DNA: TGTGCCAGCAGGAATCCTGGGACGGGCATTGGCTACACCTTC
CDR3: CASRNPGTGIGYTF

length: 16
J: TRBJ1-5
D: -
V: TRBV19
size: once
DNA: TGTGCCAGTGATAACCACCTCGACAGAGTAAATCAGCCCCAGCATTTT
CDR3: CASDNHLDRVNQPQHF

length: 14
J: TRBJ2-1
D: -
V: TRBV27
size: -
DNA: TGTGCCAGCAGTTTGGGACGGGACGACAATGAGCAGTTCTTC
CDR3: CASSLGRDDNEQFF

length: 14
J: TRBJ2-6
D: -
V: TRBV5-4
size: -
DNA: TGTGCCAGCAGCTGGGACTCTGGGGCCAACGTCCTGACTTTC
CDR3: CASSWDSGANVLTF

length: 15
J: TRBJ1-3
D: -
V: TRBV4-3
size: -
DNA: TGCGCCAGCAGCCAAGAGGAGGGGCACGGAAACACCATATATTTT
CDR3: CASSQEEGHGNTIYF